The 17 T cell receptor beta chains given below trace back to one sample, sequenced in a study of T-cell reconstitution after alpha-beta-depleted transplantation in children (dated by TCRdb to 2016 to 2017). The method was PCR. The instrument given in TCRdb is Illumina HiSeq 2500. Molecular barcoding was employed in the preparation of TCR libraries, with unique molecular identifiers being used to normalize TCRbeta repertoire quantification. TCRdb itself trimmed the public reads at Q25 with fastp, ran MiXCR and retained productive beta chains. Here each entry gathers all rows of one CDR3 protein and keeps the most common genes and DNA. For this sample there are about 540,000 distinct CDR3 sequences; roughly 27% appear just once. Clones ranked in the top ten supply under 45% of the sample. The treatment or condition label here, explained by the study, means: allogeneic hematopoietic cell transplantation with graft depleted of TCRalphabeta T cells and CD19 B cells.

Sequenced here: PBMCs, sampled before TCRalphabeta/CD19-depleted stem cell transplant. Source of these receptors: a boy under three years old with Wiskott-Aldrich syndrome, due to receive a stem cell transplant.

This clonotype was seen a handful of times. The chain joins TRBV10-3 to TRBJ2-7; D is ambiguous. The germline V gene encodes CDR1 ENHRY and CDR2 SYGVKD. There are 13 residues in the CDR3. Trimming stripped 0 bases from V and 4 bases from J, with 7 bases between. CDR3 coding DNA: TGTGCCATCAGTGAGTCTTATGAGTACGAGCAGTACTTC. Translating it yields CAISESYEYEQYF.

This clonotype was observed a handful of times. The chain uses TRBV3-1 and TRBJ2-1; 9 nucleotides align to TRBD1. Trimming cost V 0 bases and J 3 bases; bases outside gene matches: 3. CDR1 LGHDT and CDR2 YNNKEL come from the germline V gene (reference sequence). The CDR3 sequence is 16 residues long. CDR3 residues: CASSQDGDRVYNEQFF. CDR3 DNA: TGTGCCAGCAGCCAAGATGGGGACAGGGTCTACAATGAGCAGTTCTTC.

This sequence joins TRBV5-1 and TRBJ1-5; no clear D gene. The CDR3 has 14 residues. Germline V gives CDR1 SGHRS, CDR2 YFSETQ. The germline V and J ends were trimmed by 4 bases and 3 bases, with 11 bases remaining between them. The CDR3: CASSPGVTNQPQHF. The CDR3 coding sequence is TGCGCCAGCAGCCCCGGGGTTACCAATCAGCCCCAGCATTTT.

This chain links TRBV3-1 with TRBJ2-3; 8 bases line up with TRBD2. The germline CDR1 and CDR2 sequences are LGHDT and YNNKEL (reference sequence). The trim removed 5 bases at V and 5 bases at J, leaving 6 bases unmatched. This CDR3 is built from 14 residues. CDR3 in DNA: TGTGCCAGCAGCTTACTAGCGGTAGTAGATACGCAGTATTTT. Protein: CASSLLAVVDTQYF.

This clonotype was counted many times. The chain couples TRBV5-1 to TRBJ2-1, with TRBD1 matching over 9 bases. The CDR3 loop spans 15 amino acids. V was clipped by 5 bases and J by 4 bases; unmatched bases: 7. Germline V gene sequence: CDR1 SGHRS, CDR2 YFSETQ. CDR3 bases: TGCGCCAGCAGTCCCACCGGGACAGGGTACAATGAGCAGTTCTTC. Protein sequence: CASSPTGTGYNEQFF.

This rearrangement joins TRBV5-1 to TRBJ2-7; 7 positions agree with TRBD1. The CDR3 runs to 15 residues. Germline CDR1 reads SGHRS; CDR2 reads YFSETQ. Trimming cost V 0 bases and J 3 bases; bases outside gene matches: 6. The CDR3, as DNA: TGCGCCAGCAGCTTGGAGGGGGCCAGGGACTACGAGCAGTACTTC. The encoded protein is CASSLEGARDYEQYF.

The chain employs TRBV4-2 and TRBJ2-5; 9 bases align to TRBD1. Trimming took 4 bases from V and 2 from J; bases not matched to a gene: 17. The CDR3 spans 19 residues. Looked up from germline, CDR1 is LGHNA and CDR2 is YNFKEQ. In DNA form, the CDR3 reads TGTGCCAGCAGCCCGACGCCGGGACAGGGAAGGGGGCTACAAGAGACCCAGTACTTC. Encoded protein: CASSPTPGQGRGLQETQYF.

This chain connects TRBV7-2 to TRBJ1-2; D remains ambiguous. The CDR3 totals 17 residues. Germline lookup yields CDR1 SGHTA and CDR2 FQGNSA. V lost 2 bases, J lost 0 bases, and 16 bases lay in between. This CDR3 is CASSLRGSSDANYGYTF. CDR3 sequence (DNA): TGTGCCAGCAGCTTAAGAGGATCGTCCGATGCTAACTATGGCTACACCTTC.

The V and J genes are TRBV24-1 and TRBJ2-5; 8 positions agree with TRBD1. The ends lost 3 bases at V and 5 bases at J; junction bases unmatched: 7. Germline loops: CDR1 KGHDR, CDR2 SFDVKD. The CDR3 has 15 amino acids. The CDR3 reads CATSDPGGAGETQYF. CDR3 coding DNA: TGTGCCACCAGTGATCCAGGGGGCGCAGGGGAGACCCAGTACTTC.

The chain has TRBV11-3 and TRBJ2-1, with TRBD2 identical over 10 bases. Germline assignment: CDR1 SGHNT and CDR2 YENEEA. The CDR3 is 15 residues long. With V trimmed by 5 bases and J by 4 bases, 5 bases remained unmatched. CDR3 loop: CASSIRLAGYNEQFF. The CDR3 DNA sequence: TGTGCCAGCAGCATTCGACTAGCGGGTTACAATGAGCAGTTCTTC.

This rearrangement joins TRBV7-3 to TRBJ2-1; the D gene is possibly TRBD2 (6 bases). The CDR3 contains 18 residues. Germline values: CDR1 SGHTA, CDR2 FQGTGA. Trimming cost V 3 bases and J 2 bases, with 20 bases left between them. CDR3 DNA: TGTGCCAGCAGCTTTGGCCCCCCAGGGATAGCGGCCTACAATGAGCAGTTCTTC. It is translated as CASSFGPPGIAAYNEQFF.

This clonotype has only a few counts. The V call is TRBV12-3 or TRBV12-4, the J call TRBJ2-6; D is unclear. V was pared by 3 bases and J by 2 bases, with 2 bases between. The CDR3 has 13 residues. CDR3 amino acids: CASSFPGANVLTF. CDR3 DNA sequence: TGTGCCAGCAGTTTCCCTGGGGCCAACGTCCTGACTTTC.

V and J are TRBV6-1 and TRBJ2-7; unclear D gene. V was clipped by 6 bases and J by 0 bases, with 15 bases between them. Germline V gene sequence: CDR1 MNHNS, CDR2 SASEGT. The CDR3 has 15 residues. Here the CDR3 DNA reads TGTGCCAGCAGCGCGACGATAAAAGCCTCCTACGAGCAGTACTTC. This sequence encodes CASSATIKASYEQYF.

The V gene is TRBV24-1, the J gene TRBJ2-1, with 8 bases fitting TRBD1. This CDR3 is built from 14 residues. J gave up 5 bases and V 4 bases, and 3 bases lay outside the gene matches. Germline lookup yields CDR1 KGHDR and CDR2 SFDVKD. CDR3 region: CATSDRTGNNEQFF. The CDR3 DNA reads TGTGCCACCAGTGACAGGACAGGGAACAATGAGCAGTTCTTC.

The CDR3 is CASSHGTGLRDQPQHF. CDR3 bases: TGTGCCAGCAGTCATGGGACAGGGCTACGGGATCAGCCCCAGCATTTT. V usage is TRBV28 and J usage is TRBJ1-5, with 9 bases that match TRBD1. The CDR3 is made up of 16 amino acids. Germline V lookup: CDR1 MDHEN, CDR2 SYDVKM. Losses at the gene ends were 5 bases for V and 5 bases for J; bases not matched to a gene: 10.

The V gene is TRBV19, the J gene TRBJ1-5; D not resolved. V gave up 3 bases and J gave up 3 bases, with 6 bases separating them. The length of the CDR3 is 13 residues. Germline assignment: CDR1 LNHDA and CDR2 SQIVND (reference sequence). CDR3 DNA: TGTGCCAGTAGTATCCGCAACAATCAGCCCCAGCATTTT. Protein product: CASSIRNNQPQHF.

A few counts support this clonotype. This chain uses TRBV18 with TRBJ2-3, with 8 bases lining up with TRBD2. V lost 1 base, J lost 6 bases, and 9 bases stayed unmatched. This CDR3 has 16 amino acids. Germline assignment: CDR1 KGHSH and CDR2 LQKENI. The CDR3 loop reads CASSPLPGLVLDTQYF. In nucleotides, the CDR3 is TGTGCCAGCTCACCACTTCCGGGACTAGTTCTTGATACGCAGTATTTT.